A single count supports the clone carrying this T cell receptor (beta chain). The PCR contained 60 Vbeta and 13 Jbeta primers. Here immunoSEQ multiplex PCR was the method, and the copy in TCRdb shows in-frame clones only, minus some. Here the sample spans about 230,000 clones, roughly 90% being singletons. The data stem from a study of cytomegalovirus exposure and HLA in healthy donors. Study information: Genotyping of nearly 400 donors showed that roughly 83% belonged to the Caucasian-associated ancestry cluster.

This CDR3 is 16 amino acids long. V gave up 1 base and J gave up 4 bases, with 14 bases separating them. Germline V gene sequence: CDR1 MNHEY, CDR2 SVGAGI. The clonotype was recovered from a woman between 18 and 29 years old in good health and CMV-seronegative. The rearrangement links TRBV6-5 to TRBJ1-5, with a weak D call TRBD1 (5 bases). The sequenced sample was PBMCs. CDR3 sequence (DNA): TGTGCCAGCAGTTACTACCCCGACAGTTTTAATCAGCCCCAGCATTTT. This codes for CASSYYPDSFNQPQHF.